Listed below are T cell receptor beta chains from one sample, sequenced in a study of cytomegalovirus exposure and HLA in healthy donors. Method: immunoSEQ multiplex PCR; TCRdb's copy keeps in-frame clones and lacks some. The top ten hold 2.5% to 3% of the sample, which has under 200,000 clones, 65% to 85% seen once. Specimen: PBMCs. These receptors came from a woman between 45 and 65 years old in good health and CMV-seropositive. The CDR3 runs from the conserved cysteine through the conserved F or W. D genes are given only for firm matches. The size field is filled for only some rows; it gives once, few, many or a size class.

cdr3_length clone_size j_call d_call v_call cdr3_nt cdr3_aa
23 - TRBJ1-5 TRBD1 TRBV12-5 TGTGCTAGTGGTTTGGTACCCTGGGGTGGTGGAGGGGGCAGCTTCTATTGGAATCAGCCCCAGCATTTT CASGLVPWGGGGGSFYWNQPQHF
17 - TRBJ1-3 - TRBV12-5 TGTGCTAGTGGTTTGGTACTAGGAGGGAATGGTCGGAACACCATATATTTT CASGLVLGGNGRNTIYF
14 - TRBJ2-1 TRBD2 TRBV7-9 TGTGCCAGCAGCCCTTCCGGACTAGAGTTTGAGCAGTTCTTC CASSPSGLEFEQFF
16 - TRBJ2-7 TRBD2 TRBV19 TGTGCCAGTAGTAGGGGAGCGGGGGGACCCGGCTACGAGCAGTACTTC CASSRGAGGPGYEQYF
15 - TRBJ1-5 TRBD1 TRBV4-1 TGCGCCAGCAGCCTGACAGGGCCGAGCAATCAGCCCCAGCATTTT CASSLTGPSNQPQHF
14 - TRBJ1-1 - TRBV9 TGTGCCAGCAGCGTAGATCAGGCGGGGACTGAAGCTTTCTTT CASSVDQAGTEAFF
13 once TRBJ2-7 - TRBV5-6 TGTGCCAGCAGCTGGATGGGGGCACACGAGCAGTACTTC CASSWMGAHEQYF
12 - TRBJ2-3 - TRBV29-1 TGCAGCGTTGCCTCCGGGACAGATACGCAGTATTTT CSVASGTDTQYF
15 - TRBJ1-4 - TRBV9 TGTGCCAGCAGCCCCAGAACAGGGAAGGGTGAAAAACTGTTTTTT CASSPRTGKGEKLFF
15 - TRBJ2-3 TRBD1 TRBV5-6 TGTGCCAGCAGCTCACAGGGGGCAGGGACAGATACGCAGTATTTT CASSSQGAGTDTQYF
14 - TRBJ2-5 - TRBV5-1 TGCGCCGGCAGCTTGGCCGGAGTCCAAGAGACCCAGTACTTC CAGSLAGVQETQYF
13 - TRBJ1-2 TRBD1 TRBV7-9 TGTGCCAGCAGTTCCGGGACAGGGCACGGCTACACCTTC CASSSGTGHGYTF
12 - TRBJ1-5 TRBD1 TRBV6-5 TGTGCCAGCGGACAGGTTAATCAGCCCCAGCATTTT CASGQVNQPQHF
14 few TRBJ1-6 TRBD1 TRBV6-1 TGTGCCAGCAGTGAGGACAGGGGATATTCACCCCTCCACTTT CASSEDRGYSPLHF